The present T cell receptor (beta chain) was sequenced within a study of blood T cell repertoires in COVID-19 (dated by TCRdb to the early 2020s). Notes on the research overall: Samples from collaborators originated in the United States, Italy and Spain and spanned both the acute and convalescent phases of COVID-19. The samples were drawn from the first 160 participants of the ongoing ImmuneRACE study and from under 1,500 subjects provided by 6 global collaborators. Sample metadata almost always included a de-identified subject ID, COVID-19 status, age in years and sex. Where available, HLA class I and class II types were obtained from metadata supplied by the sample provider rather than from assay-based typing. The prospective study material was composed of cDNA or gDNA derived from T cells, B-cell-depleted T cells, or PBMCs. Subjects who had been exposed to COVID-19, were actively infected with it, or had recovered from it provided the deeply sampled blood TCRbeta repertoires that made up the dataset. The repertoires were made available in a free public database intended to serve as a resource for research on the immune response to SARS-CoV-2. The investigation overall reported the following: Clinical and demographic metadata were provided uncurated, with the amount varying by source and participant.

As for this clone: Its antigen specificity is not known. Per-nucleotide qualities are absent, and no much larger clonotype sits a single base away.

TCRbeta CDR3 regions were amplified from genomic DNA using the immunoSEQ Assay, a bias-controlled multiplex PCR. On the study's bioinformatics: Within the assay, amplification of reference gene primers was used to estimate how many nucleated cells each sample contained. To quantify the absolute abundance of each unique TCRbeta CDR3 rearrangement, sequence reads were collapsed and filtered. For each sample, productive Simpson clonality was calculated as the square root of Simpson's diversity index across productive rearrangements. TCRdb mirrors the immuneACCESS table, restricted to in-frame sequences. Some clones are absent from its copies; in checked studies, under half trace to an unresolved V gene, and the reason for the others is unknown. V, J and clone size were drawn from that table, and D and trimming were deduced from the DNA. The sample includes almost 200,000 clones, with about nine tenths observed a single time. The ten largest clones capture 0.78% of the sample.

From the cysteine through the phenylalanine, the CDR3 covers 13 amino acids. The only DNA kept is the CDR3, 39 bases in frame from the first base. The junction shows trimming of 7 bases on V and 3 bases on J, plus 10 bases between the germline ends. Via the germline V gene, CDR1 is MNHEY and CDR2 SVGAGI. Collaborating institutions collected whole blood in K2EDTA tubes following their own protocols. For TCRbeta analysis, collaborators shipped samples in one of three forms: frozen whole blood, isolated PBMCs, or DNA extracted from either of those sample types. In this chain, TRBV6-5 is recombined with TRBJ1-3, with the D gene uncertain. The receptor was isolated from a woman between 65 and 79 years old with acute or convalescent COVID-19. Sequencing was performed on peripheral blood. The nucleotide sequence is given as TGTGCCAGCACTACCTCTTTTGGAAACACCATATATTTT. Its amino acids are CASTTSFGNTIYF.